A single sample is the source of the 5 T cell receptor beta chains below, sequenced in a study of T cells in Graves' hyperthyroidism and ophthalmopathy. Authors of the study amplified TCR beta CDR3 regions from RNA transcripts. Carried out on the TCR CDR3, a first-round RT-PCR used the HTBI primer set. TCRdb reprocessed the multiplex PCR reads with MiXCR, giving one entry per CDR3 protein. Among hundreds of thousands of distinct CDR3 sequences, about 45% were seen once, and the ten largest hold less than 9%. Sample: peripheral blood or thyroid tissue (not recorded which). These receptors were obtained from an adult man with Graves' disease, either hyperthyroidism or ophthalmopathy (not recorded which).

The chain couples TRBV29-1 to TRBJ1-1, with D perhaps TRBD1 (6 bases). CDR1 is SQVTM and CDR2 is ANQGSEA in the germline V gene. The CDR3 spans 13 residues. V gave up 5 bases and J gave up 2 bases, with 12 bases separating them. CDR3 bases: TGCAGCGTTAAACACAGGGCTAACACTGAAGCTTTCTTT. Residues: CSVKHRANTEAFF.

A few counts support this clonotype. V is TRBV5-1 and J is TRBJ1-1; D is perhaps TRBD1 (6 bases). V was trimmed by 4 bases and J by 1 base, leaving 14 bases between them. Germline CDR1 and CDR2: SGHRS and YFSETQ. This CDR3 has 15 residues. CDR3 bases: TGCGCCAGCAGCCCTTGGCAGGGGTCGAACACTGAAGCTTTCTTT. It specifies CASSPWQGSNTEAFF.

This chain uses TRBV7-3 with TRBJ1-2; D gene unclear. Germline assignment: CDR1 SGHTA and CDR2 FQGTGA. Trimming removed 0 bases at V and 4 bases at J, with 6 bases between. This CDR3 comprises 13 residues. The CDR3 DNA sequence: TGTGCCAGCAGCTTAACAGATTTCTATGGCTACACCTTC. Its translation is CASSLTDFYGYTF.

The CDR3 DNA reads TGTGCCAGCCGCCAAGACAGGGATGAGACCCAGTACTTC. It yields the protein CASRQDRDETQYF. V and J are TRBV2 and TRBJ2-5; 7 positions agree with TRBD1. The CDR3 covers 13 residues. Germline CDR1 SNHLY, CDR2 FYNNEI. J was trimmed by 5 bases and V by 8 bases; bases with no gene match: 8. Combining the CDR3 with reference TRBV2 and TRBJ2-5 gives the whole variable domain EPEVTQTPSHQVTQMGQEVILRCVPISNHLYFYWYRQILGQKVEFLVSFYNNEISEKSEIFDDQFSVERPDGSNFTLKIRSTKLEDSAMYFCASRQDRDETQYFGPGTRLLVL.

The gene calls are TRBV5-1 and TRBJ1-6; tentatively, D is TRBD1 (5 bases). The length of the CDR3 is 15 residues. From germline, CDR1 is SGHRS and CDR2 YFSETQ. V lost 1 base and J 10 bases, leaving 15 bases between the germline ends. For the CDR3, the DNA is TGCGCCAGCAGCTTGATGCAGGGAAATGGGTCACCCCTCCACTTT. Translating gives CASSLMQGNGSPLHF.